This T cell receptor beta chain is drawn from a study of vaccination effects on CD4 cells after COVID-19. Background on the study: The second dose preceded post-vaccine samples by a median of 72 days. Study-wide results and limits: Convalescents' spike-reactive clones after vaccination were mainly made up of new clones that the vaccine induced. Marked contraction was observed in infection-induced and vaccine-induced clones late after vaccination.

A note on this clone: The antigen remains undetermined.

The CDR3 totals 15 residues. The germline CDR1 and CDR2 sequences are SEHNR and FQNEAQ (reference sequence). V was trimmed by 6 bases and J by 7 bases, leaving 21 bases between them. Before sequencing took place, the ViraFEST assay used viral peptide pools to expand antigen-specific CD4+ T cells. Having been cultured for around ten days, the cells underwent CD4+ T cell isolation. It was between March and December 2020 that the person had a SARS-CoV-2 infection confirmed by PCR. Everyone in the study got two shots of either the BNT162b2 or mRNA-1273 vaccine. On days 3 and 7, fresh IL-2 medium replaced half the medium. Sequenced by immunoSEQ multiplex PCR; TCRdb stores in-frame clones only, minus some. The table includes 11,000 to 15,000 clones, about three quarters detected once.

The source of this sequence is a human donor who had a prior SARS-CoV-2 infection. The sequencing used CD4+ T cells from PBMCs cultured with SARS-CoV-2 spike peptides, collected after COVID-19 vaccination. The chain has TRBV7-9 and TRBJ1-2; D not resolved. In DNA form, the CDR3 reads TGTGCCAGCAGTTCACCCCGACCGGGAGTGCGTGGCTACACCTTC. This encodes CASSSPRPGVRGYTF.